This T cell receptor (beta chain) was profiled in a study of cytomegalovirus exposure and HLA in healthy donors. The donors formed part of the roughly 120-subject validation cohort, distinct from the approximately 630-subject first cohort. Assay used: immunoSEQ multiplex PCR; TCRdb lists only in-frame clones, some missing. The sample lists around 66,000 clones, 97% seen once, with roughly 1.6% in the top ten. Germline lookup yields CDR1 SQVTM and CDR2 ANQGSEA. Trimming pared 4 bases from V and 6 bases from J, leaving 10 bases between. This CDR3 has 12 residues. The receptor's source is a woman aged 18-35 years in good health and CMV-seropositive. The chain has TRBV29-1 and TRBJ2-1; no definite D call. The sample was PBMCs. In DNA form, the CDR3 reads TGCAGCGTTGGTCAGGTCGGCAATGAGCAGTTCTTC. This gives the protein CSVGQVGNEQFF.